Below, 9 T cell receptor beta chains from the same sample are listed, as sequenced in a study of blood T cell repertoires in COVID-19. Here immunoSEQ multiplex PCR was the method, and the copy in TCRdb shows in-frame clones only, minus some. The sample holds about 170,000 clones, around 83% seen once. The sequenced sample consisted of peripheral blood. The receptors derive from a woman in her seventies who had recovered from COVID-19.

This clone appeared a single time. J is TRBJ2-6 and V is TRBV6-6, with 12 positions matching TRBD1. This CDR3 comprises 16 residues. The ends lost 5 bases at V and 4 bases at J; junction bases unmatched: 3. The germline gives CDR1 MNHNY, CDR2 SVGAGI (reference sequence). In nucleotides, the CDR3 is TGTGCCAGCAGTGGGACAGGGGGCGGAGGGGCCAACGTCCTGACTTTC. Translated, it gives CASSGTGGGGANVLTF.

The sample holds a few counts of this clone. The chain couples TRBV28 to TRBJ2-6, with D unresolved. CDR1 MDHEN and CDR2 SYDVKM come from the germline V gene. Between the trimmed V and J ends, which lost 8 bases and 0 bases, there was a span of 8 bases. The CDR3 loop spans 14 amino acids. This CDR3 is CASGASSGANVLTF. CDR3 DNA: TGTGCCAGCGGAGCGAGCTCTGGGGCCAACGTCCTGACTTTC.

This clone occurred many times. V is TRBV10-3 and J is TRBJ1-6; 9 nucleotides match TRBD1. V shed 6 bases and J 4 bases; nucleotides not matched to a gene: 7. Germline V lookup: CDR1 ENHRY, CDR2 SYGVKD. The CDR3 has 16 amino acids. The CDR3 loop reads CAIRGQGPSYNSPLHF. The CDR3 DNA reads TGTGCCATCAGGGGACAGGGCCCTTCATATAATTCACCCCTCCACTTT.

The chain carries TRBV30 and TRBJ1-6; D is perhaps TRBD1 (6 bases). Trimming removed 5 bases at V and 3 bases at J, with 11 bases between. There are 14 residues in the CDR3. Germline-derived CDR1 and CDR2 are GTSNPN and SVGIG (reference sequence). The CDR3 reads CAWSRGGYNSPLHF. The CDR3 DNA follows: TGTGCCTGGTCTAGAGGGGGCTATAATTCACCCCTCCACTTT.

V is TRBV18 and J is TRBJ1-3; D perhaps matches TRBD1 (5 bases). CDR3 length: 14 amino acids. Trimming pared 0 bases from V and 7 bases from J, leaving 10 bases between. CDR1 and CDR2 (germline): KGHSH, LQKENI. The CDR3 nucleotides are TGTGCCAGCTCACCACCCCTCAGGGCGAACACCATATATTTT. Translation gives CASSPPLRANTIYF.

The chain recombines TRBV4-1 with TRBJ2-7; 11 bases match TRBD2. Germline assignment: CDR1 MGHRA and CDR2 YSYEKL. Trimming at V came to 0 bases and at J to 5 bases, leaving 9 bases not matched to a gene. The CDR3 spans 17 residues. The CDR3 is CASSQEARLAGSHEQYF. The CDR3 DNA sequence: TGCGCCAGCAGCCAAGAAGCCCGACTAGCGGGAAGCCACGAGCAGTACTTC.

There are a few counts of this clone. CDR3 nucleotide sequence: TGTGCCAGCTCATCGCAGGTGGAAAAACTGTTTTTT. Protein: CASSSQVEKLFF. The V gene is TRBV18, the J gene TRBJ1-4; the D is unclear. The CDR3 spans 12 residues. Trimming took off 5 bases at V and 8 bases at J, with 9 bases between the two ends. Germline-derived CDR1 and CDR2 are KGHSH and LQKENI. Full variable domain (rest looked up from reference TRBV18 and TRBJ1-4): NAGVMQNPRHLVRRRGQEARLRCSPMKGHSHVYWYRQLPEEGLKFMVYLQKENIIDESGMPKERFSAEFPKEGPSILRIQQVVRGDSAAYFCASSSQVEKLFFGSGTQLSVL.

This clone has just one count. The chain couples TRBV2 to TRBJ2-2, with 7 bases matching TRBD2. The CDR3 length is 14 residues. V was clipped by 8 bases and J by 7 bases; unmatched bases: 10. Germline lookup yields CDR1 SNHLY and CDR2 FYNNEI. This CDR3 is CASEGREFGGELFF. CDR3 coding DNA: TGTGCCAGCGAGGGGCGGGAGTTTGGCGGGGAGCTGTTTTTT. Filled out from reference TRBV2 and TRBJ2-2, the complete variable domain reads EPEVTQTPSHQVTQMGQEVILRCVPISNHLYFYWYRQILGQKVEFLVSFYNNEISEKSEIFDDQFSVERPDGSNFTLKIRSTKLEDSAMYFCASEGREFGGELFFGEGSRLTVL.

The chain is built from TRBV4-2 and TRBJ1-6; TRBD1 matches at 7 bases. Germline loops: CDR1 LGHNA, CDR2 YNFKEQ. The V gene end was trimmed by 2 bases and the J gene end by 10 bases; junction bases not matched to a gene: 14. CDR3 size: 17 residues. The CDR3 DNA is TGTGCCAGCAGCCAACTCCGGACAGGCTCCTTGGGGTCACCCCTCCACTTT. Amino acid sequence: CASSQLRTGSLGSPLHF.